What follows describes a single TCR beta chain. The antigen is not known. Each donor was a healthy Caucasian individual from Russia, aged 6 to 90. The CDR3 is made up of 15 amino acids. Germline values: CDR1 SNHLY, CDR2 FYNNEI. The V end was cut by 6 bases, the J end by 0 bases, with 13 bases between. These data belong to a study of blood T cells in healthy people across ages. Findings and caveats of the study: Among long-lived donors, naive CD4+ cells were more numerous and diversity higher than in aged donors.

Next came a second PCR, run for about 6 to 11 cycles, which used a sample-barcoded 5' primer along with a J-beta primer mix. Using its own MiXCR run on the 5' RACE reads, TCRdb lists one record per CDR3 protein. The sample lists around 1,600,000 distinct CDR3 sequences, approximately 39% occurring once. The chain joins TRBV2 to TRBJ2-3; the D gene is possibly TRBD2 (6 bases). Material: blood. The sequence was obtained from a woman aged 18-29 years in good health. The CDR3 loop is CASRSGDLSTDTQYF. The CDR3 DNA follows: TGTGCCAGCAGGTCGGGAGACCTGAGCACAGATACGCAGTATTTT.